This T cell receptor (beta chain) comes out of a study of immune cell composition in non-small cell lung cancer. The table came from immunoSEQ multiplex PCR; TCRdb's copy has only in-frame clones and leaves some out. The data contain 3,500 to 5,000 clones, approximately 71% of them singletons. The CDR3 spans 14 residues. The V end was cut by 0 bases, the J end by 4 bases, with 9 bases between. Germline CDR1 LNHNV, CDR2 YYDKDF (reference sequence). Normal lung sampling was at least 3 cm from the tumour, as distant as possible. The sequence was obtained from a human donor with non-small cell lung cancer. The chain links TRBV15 to TRBJ1-2; D not certain. The sample comprised non-adjacent lung tissue. DNA for the CDR3: TGTGCCACCAGCAGAGATCTGGAGATCTATGGCTACACCTTC. It translates to CATSRDLEIYGYTF.